One and the same sample provided the 12 T cell receptor beta chains below, sequenced in a study of T-cell memory formation after mild COVID-19. TCRdb itself ran the 5' RACE reads through MiXCR, one entry per CDR3 protein. In the table there are 40,000 to 60,000 distinct CDR3 sequences, about 7% of which are singletons. The sample was PBMCs or a T cell subset sorted from them (not recorded which). The origin of the receptors is a man younger than 35 who had mild COVID-19 (a few samples of this study predate the infection). Cell type and time point are not known.

This clonotype was seen at least ten times. The CDR3 protein is CASSLDHATTTQYF. CDR3 DNA sequence: TGCGCCAGCAGCTTGGACCACGCCACGACGACCCAGTACTTC. The chain is built from TRBV5-1 and TRBJ2-5; no firm D call. Deletions cut 0 bases from V and 7 bases from J, with 13 bases between. The CDR3 sequence is 14 residues long. The germline V gene encodes CDR1 SGHRS and CDR2 YFSETQ.

The gene calls are TRBV3-1 and TRBJ2-1; D is ambiguous. V lost 2 bases, J lost 7 bases, and 15 bases lay in between. This CDR3 is built from 15 residues. Germline lookup yields CDR1 LGHDT and CDR2 YNNKEL (reference sequence). CDR3 loop: CASSQSGRRMNEQFF. CDR3 DNA: TGTGCCAGCAGCCAATCCGGCCGGCGCATGAATGAGCAGTTCTTC.

The V and J genes are TRBV6-6 and TRBJ1-2; TRBD1 aligns across 7 bases. Per the germline V gene, CDR1 is MNHNY and CDR2 is SVGAGI (reference sequence). The CDR3 consists of 15 residues. The V segment lost 5 bases and the J segment 8 bases; nucleotides outside the gene matches: 14. The CDR3 DNA reads TGTGCCAGCAGTCATCCGACAGGGACCATGAAGGGCTACACCTTC. Protein: CASSHPTGTMKGYTF.

This clonotype was recorded a few times. CDR3 sequence: CASSLGGMYQETQYF. The CDR3 nucleotides read TGTGCCAGCAGCTTAGGGGGGATGTACCAAGAGACCCAGTACTTC. The chain links TRBV7-9 to TRBJ2-5, with D tentatively TRBD1 or TRBD2 (5 bases each). Germline V gives CDR1 SEHNR, CDR2 FQNEAQ (reference sequence). The CDR3 covers 15 residues. V was cut by 1 base and J by 0 bases, with 9 bases left in between.

This clonotype was seen repeatedly, ten times or more. V usage is TRBV10-3 and J usage is TRBJ2-5, with 14 bases matching TRBD2. CDR3 length: 14 amino acids. Per the germline V gene, CDR1 is ENHRY and CDR2 is SYGVKD. Unmatched junction bases numbered 6, after V lost 10 bases and J lost 5 bases. CDR3 residues: CATGTSGGMETQYF. The CDR3 DNA sequence: TGTGCCACAGGGACTAGCGGGGGCATGGAGACCCAGTACTTC.

This clonotype appeared many times. This chain uses TRBV4-1 with TRBJ2-3, with D perhaps assigned TRBD1 or TRBD2 (5 bases each). V was clipped by 2 bases and J by 6 bases, with 21 bases between them. CDR1 and CDR2 from the germline V gene are MGHRA and YSYEKL. The CDR3 consists of 17 residues. Written as DNA, the CDR3 is TGCGCCAGCAGCCAAAGTGGGTCAGGGACCCTCGGGGATACGCAGTATTTT. This codes for CASSQSGSGTLGDTQYF.

A few counts support this clonotype. The J gene is TRBJ1-5, the V gene TRBV3-1, with D unresolved. Germline V CDR1 and CDR2: LGHDT, YNNKEL (reference sequence). This CDR3 contains 17 residues. V was cut by 4 bases and J by 2 bases, with 18 bases left in between. The CDR3 region has the DNA TGTGCCAGCAGCCCCCGCGGCTTCGGAAATCGCAATCAGCCCCAGCATTTT. Its protein product is CASSPRGFGNRNQPQHF.

There are many counts of this clonotype. The CDR3 protein is CASSLGGGKPYEQYF. In DNA form, the CDR3 reads TGTGCCAGCAGCTTAGGGGGGGGCAAGCCCTACGAGCAGTACTTC. This chain uses TRBV7-2 with TRBJ2-7, with D possibly matching TRBD2 (7 bases). Trimming shortened V by 1 base and J by 2 bases, and 12 bases separated the two germline ends. The CDR3 runs to 15 residues. Germline CDR1 and CDR2: SGHTA and FQGNSA.

This clonotype was picked up a small number of times. The rearrangement uses TRBV7-9 and TRBJ2-7; no definite D call. There are 12 residues in the CDR3. The germline gives CDR1 SEHNR, CDR2 FQNEAQ (reference sequence). V shed 2 bases and J shed 4 bases, with 6 bases lying between them. The CDR3 coding sequence is TGTGCCAGCAGCTTAAGTGCGTACGAGCAGTACTTC. Its protein product is CASSLSAYEQYF.

This clonotype occurred a few times. The chain has TRBV9 and TRBJ2-3; a weak D match, TRBD1 (5 bases). Trimming cost V 6 bases and J 1 base, with 15 bases left between them. Germline CDR1 SGDLS, CDR2 YYNGEE. The CDR3 runs to 15 residues. The CDR3 DNA reads TGTGCCAGCACCCCTGGGCTAGGGGGCACAGATACGCAGTATTTT. Protein product: CASTPGLGGTDTQYF.

Only a few counts were recorded for this clonotype. This chain joins TRBV12-3 or TRBV12-4 and TRBJ2-1; D assignment may be TRBD1 or TRBD2 (8 bases each). The length of the CDR3 is 17 residues. V was pared by 6 bases and J by 4 bases, with 22 bases between. CDR3 in DNA: TGTGCCAGCAGCCCGCCGGGGGGGACAGGCCGTTACAATGAGCAGTTCTTC. It is translated as CASSPPGGTGRYNEQFF.

The chain couples TRBV20-1 to TRBJ1-6, with D tentatively TRBD1 (5 bases). The V gene lost 6 bases and the J gene lost 10 bases, with 22 bases spanning the gap. CDR3 length equals 15 residues. Germline CDR1 and CDR2: DFQATT and SNEGSKA (reference sequence). CDR3 region: CSARDLGVLESPLHF. In DNA, the CDR3 is TGCAGTGCGCGCGACCTGGGGGTCTTGGAATCACCCCTCCACTTT.